This TCR beta chain was identified in a study of T cell responses to AZD1222 COVID-19 vaccine. Broader study findings: White British ancestry dominated among donors, who included more females, and clonal diversity was possibly underestimated. Reports indicate that nearly half of spike-specific TCRs are directed at unmutated variant regions. When two AZD1222 doses had been given, Spike-specific TCR breadth and depth rose.

V lost 0 bases, J lost 7 bases, and 7 bases lay in between. This CDR3 is 13 amino acids long. Germline CDR1 and CDR2: SGHRS and YFSETQ. As concerns this clone: Its antigen is still unknown.

Clones were sequenced by immunoSEQ multiplex PCR, and TCRdb holds only the in-frame ones, with some missing. The sample spans under 150,000 clones; the ten largest clones claim under 2.5%. The clonotype was recovered from an adult in good health. The sample consisted of peripheral blood. The gene calls are TRBV5-1 and TRBJ1-4; no reliable D call. CDR3 nucleotide sequence: TGCGCCAGCAGCTTGGTACAGTCTGAAAAACTGTTTTTT. Its protein is CASSLVQSEKLFF.